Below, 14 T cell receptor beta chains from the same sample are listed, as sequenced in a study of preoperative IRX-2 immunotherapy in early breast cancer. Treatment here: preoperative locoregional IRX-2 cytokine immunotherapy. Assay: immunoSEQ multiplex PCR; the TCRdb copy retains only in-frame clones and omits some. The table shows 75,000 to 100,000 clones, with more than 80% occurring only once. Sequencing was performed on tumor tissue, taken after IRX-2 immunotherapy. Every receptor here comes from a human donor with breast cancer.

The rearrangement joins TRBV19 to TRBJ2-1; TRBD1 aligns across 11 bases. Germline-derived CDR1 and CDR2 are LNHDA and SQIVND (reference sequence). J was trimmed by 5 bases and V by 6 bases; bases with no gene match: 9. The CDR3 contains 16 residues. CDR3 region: CASRDTGTGGHNEQFF. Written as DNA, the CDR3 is TGTGCCAGTAGAGACACCGGGACAGGGGGACACAATGAGCAGTTCTTC.

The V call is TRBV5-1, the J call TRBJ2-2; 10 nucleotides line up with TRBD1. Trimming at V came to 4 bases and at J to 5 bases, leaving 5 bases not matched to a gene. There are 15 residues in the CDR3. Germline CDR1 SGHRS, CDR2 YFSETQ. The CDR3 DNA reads TGCGCCAGCAGCAGGTGGGACAGGGGAACCGGGGAGCTGTTTTTT. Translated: CASSRWDRGTGELFF.

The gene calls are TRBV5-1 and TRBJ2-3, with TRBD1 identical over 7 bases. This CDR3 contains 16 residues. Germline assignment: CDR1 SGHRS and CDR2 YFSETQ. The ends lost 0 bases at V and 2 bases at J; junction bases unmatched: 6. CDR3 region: CASSLAGDRVTDTQYF. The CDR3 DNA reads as TGCGCCAGCAGCTTGGCCGGGGACAGAGTCACAGATACGCAGTATTTT.

CDR3 region: CASSKQGGNQPQHF. DNA for the CDR3: TGTGCCAGTAGTAAGCAGGGGGGCAATCAGCCCCAGCATTTT. The J gene is TRBJ1-5, the V gene TRBV19; TRBD1 aligns across 7 bases. The CDR3 has 14 amino acids. The V gene's germline CDR1 is LNHDA and CDR2 SQIVND (reference sequence). With 4 bases clipped from V and 2 bases from J, the junction kept 2 bases outside the gene matches.

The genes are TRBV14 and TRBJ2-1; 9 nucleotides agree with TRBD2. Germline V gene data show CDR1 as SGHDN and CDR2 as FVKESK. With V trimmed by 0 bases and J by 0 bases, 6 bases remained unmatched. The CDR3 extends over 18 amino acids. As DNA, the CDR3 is TGTGCCAGCAGCCAAGAGTGGGCGGGGGGGTACTCCTACAATGAGCAGTTCTTC. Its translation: CASSQEWAGGYSYNEQFF.

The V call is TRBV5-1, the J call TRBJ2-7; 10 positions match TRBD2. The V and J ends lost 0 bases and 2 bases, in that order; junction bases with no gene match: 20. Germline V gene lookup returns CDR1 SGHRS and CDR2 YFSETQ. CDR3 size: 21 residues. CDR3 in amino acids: CASSLASIAGGQQRFPYEQYF. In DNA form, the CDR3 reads TGCGCCAGCAGCTTGGCCAGCATAGCGGGGGGCCAACAGCGGTTCCCCTACGAGCAGTACTTC.

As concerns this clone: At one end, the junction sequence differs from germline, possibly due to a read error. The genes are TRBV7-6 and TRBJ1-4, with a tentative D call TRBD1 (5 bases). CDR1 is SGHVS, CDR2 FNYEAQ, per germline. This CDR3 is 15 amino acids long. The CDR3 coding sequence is TGTGCCAGCAGCTCCGACAGTTCAACCAATGAAAAACTGTTTTTT. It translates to CASSSDSSTNEKLFF.

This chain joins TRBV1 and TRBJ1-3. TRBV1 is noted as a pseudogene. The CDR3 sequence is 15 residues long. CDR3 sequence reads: CASSRPGARGNTIYF. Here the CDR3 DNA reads TGCGCCAGCAGTCGTCCCGGGGCGCGAGGAAACACCATATATTTT.

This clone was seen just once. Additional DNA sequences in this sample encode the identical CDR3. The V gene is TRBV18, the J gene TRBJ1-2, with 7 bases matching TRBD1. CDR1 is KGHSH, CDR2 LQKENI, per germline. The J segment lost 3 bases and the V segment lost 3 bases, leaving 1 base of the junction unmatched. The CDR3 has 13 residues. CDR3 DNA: TGTGCCAGCTCACCTGACAGGGACTATGGCTACACCTTC. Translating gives CASSPDRDYGYTF.

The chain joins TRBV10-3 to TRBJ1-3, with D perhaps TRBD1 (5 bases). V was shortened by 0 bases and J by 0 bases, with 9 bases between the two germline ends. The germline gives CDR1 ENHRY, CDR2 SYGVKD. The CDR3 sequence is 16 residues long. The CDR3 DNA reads TGTGCCATCAGTGAGTCGGGACGGCTCTCTGGAAACACCATATATTTT. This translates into CAISESGRLSGNTIYF.

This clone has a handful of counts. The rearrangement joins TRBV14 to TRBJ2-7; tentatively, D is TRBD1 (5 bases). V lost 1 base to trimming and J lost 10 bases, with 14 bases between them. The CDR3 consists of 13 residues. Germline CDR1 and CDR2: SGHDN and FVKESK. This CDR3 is CASSQVEGVEQYF. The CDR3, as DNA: TGTGCCAGCAGCCAAGTTGAAGGGGTCGAACAGTACTTC.

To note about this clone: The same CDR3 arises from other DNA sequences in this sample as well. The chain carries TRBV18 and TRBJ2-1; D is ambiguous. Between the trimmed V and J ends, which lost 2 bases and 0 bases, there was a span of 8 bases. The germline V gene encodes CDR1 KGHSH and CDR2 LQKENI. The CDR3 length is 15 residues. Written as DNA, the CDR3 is TGTGCCAGCTCACCATTGTCAGGCTCCTACAATGAGCAGTTCTTC. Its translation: CASSPLSGSYNEQFF.

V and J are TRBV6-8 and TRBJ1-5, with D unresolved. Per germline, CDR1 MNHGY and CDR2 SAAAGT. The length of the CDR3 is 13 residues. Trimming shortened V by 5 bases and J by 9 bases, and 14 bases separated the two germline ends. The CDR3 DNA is TGTGCCAGCAGTGATCTAGTTGCCGGGCCCCAGCATTTT. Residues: CASSDLVAGPQHF.

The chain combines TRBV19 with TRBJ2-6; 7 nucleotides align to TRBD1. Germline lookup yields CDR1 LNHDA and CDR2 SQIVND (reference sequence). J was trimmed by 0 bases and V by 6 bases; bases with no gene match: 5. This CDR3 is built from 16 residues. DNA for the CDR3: TGTGCCAGTAGCCCGGGACAGACCTCTGGGGCCAACGTCCTGACTTTC. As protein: CASSPGQTSGANVLTF.